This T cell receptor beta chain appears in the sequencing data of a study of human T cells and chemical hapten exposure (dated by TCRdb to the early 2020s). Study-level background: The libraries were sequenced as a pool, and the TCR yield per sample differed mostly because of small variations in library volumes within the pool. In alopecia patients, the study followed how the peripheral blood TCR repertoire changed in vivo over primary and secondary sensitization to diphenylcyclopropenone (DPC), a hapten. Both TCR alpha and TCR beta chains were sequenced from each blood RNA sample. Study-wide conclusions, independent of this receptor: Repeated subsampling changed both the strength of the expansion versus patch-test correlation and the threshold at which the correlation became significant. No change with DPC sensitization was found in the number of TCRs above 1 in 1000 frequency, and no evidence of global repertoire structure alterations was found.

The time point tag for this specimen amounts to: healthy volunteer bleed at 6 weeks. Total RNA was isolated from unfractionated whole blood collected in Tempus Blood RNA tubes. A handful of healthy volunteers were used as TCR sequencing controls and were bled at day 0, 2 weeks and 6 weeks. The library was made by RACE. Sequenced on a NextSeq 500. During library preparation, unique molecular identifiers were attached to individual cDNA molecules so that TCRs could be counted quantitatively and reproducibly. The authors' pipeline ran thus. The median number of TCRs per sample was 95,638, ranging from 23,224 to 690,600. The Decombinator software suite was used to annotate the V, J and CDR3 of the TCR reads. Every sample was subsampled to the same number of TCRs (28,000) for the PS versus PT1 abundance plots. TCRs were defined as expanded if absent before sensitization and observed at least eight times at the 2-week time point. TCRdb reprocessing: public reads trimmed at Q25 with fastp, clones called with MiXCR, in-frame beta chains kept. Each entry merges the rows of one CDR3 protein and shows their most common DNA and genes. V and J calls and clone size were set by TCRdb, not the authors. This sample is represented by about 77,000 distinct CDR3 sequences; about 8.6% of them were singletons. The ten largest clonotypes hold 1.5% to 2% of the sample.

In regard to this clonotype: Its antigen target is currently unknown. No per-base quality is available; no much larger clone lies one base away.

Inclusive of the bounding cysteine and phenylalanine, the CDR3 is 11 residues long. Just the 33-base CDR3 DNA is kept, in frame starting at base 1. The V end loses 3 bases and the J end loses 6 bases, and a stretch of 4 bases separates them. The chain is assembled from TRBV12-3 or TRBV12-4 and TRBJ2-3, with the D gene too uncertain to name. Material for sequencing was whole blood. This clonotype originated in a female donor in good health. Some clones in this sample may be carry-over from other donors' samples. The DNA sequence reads TGTGCCAGCAGTTTCGGGGATACGCAGTATTTT. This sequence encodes CASSFGDTQYF.